This TCR beta chain comes out of a study of human T cells and chemical hapten exposure. At the level of the study: Alopecia areata, totalis and universalis patients, mostly female, were included. Study-level findings and limits: The presence of alopecia in the donors means their immune response may differ from healthy people's. TCRs at high frequency, those above 1 in 1000, did not change with DPC sensitization.

V was cut by 4 bases and J by 8 bases, with 11 bases left in between. Germline values: CDR1 SNHLY, CDR2 FYNNEI. The CDR3 is made up of 12 amino acids. This clonotype was recorded many times. Its target is not known. Time point in this sample: patch test 2, 6 weeks after DPC sensitization. Treatment in this sample: therapeutic diphenylcyclopropenone sensitization with weekly scalp DPC. TCRdb fed the RACE reads into MiXCR, producing one record per CDR3 protein. This sample has 96,000 or so distinct CDR3 sequences, with approximately 8.6% found just once. The clonotype originates from a woman aged 40 to 50 with alopecia areata. Some clones in this sample may be carry-over from other donors' samples. The V and J genes are TRBV2 and TRBJ1-1, with a weak D call TRBD1 (5 bases). The input for sequencing was whole blood, taken in connection with sensitization to the hapten diphenylcyclopropenone (DPC). The CDR3 DNA reads TGTGCCAGCAGTGGGACGAGGACAGAAGCTTTCTTT. Protein: CASSGTRTEAFF.